The 18 T cell receptor beta chains in this list originate from one sample, sequenced in a study of breast tumors, draining lymph nodes, adjacent tissues. Axillary draining lymph nodes of breast cancer patients supplied the node samples. TCRdb processed the multiplex PCR reads anew with MiXCR; each CDR3 protein has one entry. The sample lists approximately 130,000 distinct CDR3 sequences, roughly 20% occurring once. Input material: axillary lymph node tissue. Receptor source: a female donor with breast cancer. Some clones in this sample may be carry-over from other donors' samples.

This clonotype was recorded at least ten times. V and J are TRBV20-1 and TRBJ2-7, with D tentatively TRBD1 (6 bases). In germline, CDR1 is DFQATT, CDR2 SNEGSKA (reference sequence). V was cut by 6 bases and J by 4 bases, with 16 bases left in between. This CDR3 is built from 13 residues. CDR3 in amino acids: CSARTVERYEQYF. For the CDR3, the DNA is TGCAGTGCCAGGACAGTAGAAAGATACGAGCAGTACTTC.

There are many counts of this clonotype. The chain uses TRBV12-3 or TRBV12-4 and TRBJ2-7; TRBD2 agrees at 11 bases. This CDR3 contains 15 residues. V shed 5 bases and J 3 bases; nucleotides not matched to a gene: 6. The CDR3 here is CASSVGTSGLYEQYF. The DNA of the CDR3 is TGTGCCAGCAGTGTCGGGACTAGCGGACTCTACGAGCAGTACTTC.

This clonotype showed up many times. This chain uses TRBV25-1 with TRBJ2-7; TRBD2 matches at 9 bases. The trim removed 2 bases at V and 4 bases at J, leaving 9 bases unmatched. The CDR3 contains 16 residues. CDR1 is MGHDK, CDR2 SYGVNS, per germline. The CDR3 region has the DNA TGTGCCAGCAGTGAACGTGATAGCGGGAGAACGTACGAGCAGTACTTC. Translating gives CASSERDSGRTYEQYF.

This clonotype was picked up many times. The chain has TRBV29-1 and TRBJ2-2, with D perhaps matching TRBD2 (6 bases). The CDR3 has 13 residues. CDR1 and CDR2 (germline): SQVTM, ANQGSEA. Trimming cost V 2 bases and J 6 bases, with 10 bases left between them. CDR3 region: CSVEFGSPGELFF. CDR3 coding DNA: TGCAGCGTTGAATTCGGGAGCCCCGGGGAGCTGTTTTTT.

Many counts were recorded for this clonotype. This sequence joins TRBV2 and TRBJ1-5, with 8 bases aligning to TRBD1. The CDR3 extends over 15 amino acids. V gave up 3 bases and J gave up 6 bases; unmatched junction bases: 7. Per germline, CDR1 SNHLY and CDR2 FYNNEI. The CDR3 DNA follows: TGTGCCAGCAGTGATCGTCAGGGGGCCTCTCAGCCCCAGCATTTT. It encodes CASSDRQGASQPQHF. Using reference TRBV2 and TRBJ1-5 for the parts outside the CDR3, the full variable domain is EPEVTQTPSHQVTQMGQEVILRCVPISNHLYFYWYRQILGQKVEFLVSFYNNEISEKSEIFDDQFSVERPDGSNFTLKIRSTKLEDSAMYFCASSDRQGASQPQHFGDGTRLSIL.

This clonotype was found many times. The chain links TRBV20-1 to TRBJ1-2, with D perhaps TRBD1 (6 bases). In germline, CDR1 is DFQATT, CDR2 SNEGSKA (reference sequence). This CDR3 has 16 residues. V was trimmed by 1 base and J by 5 bases, leaving 20 bases between them. CDR3 nucleotide sequence: TGCAGTGCTAGAGCGGCAGGGGAGGGTTTAGGTTATGGCTACACCTTC. As protein: CSARAAGEGLGYGYTF.

This clonotype was found many times. The chain uses TRBV20-1 and TRBJ1-5; a possible D gene is TRBD1 (6 bases). Germline V gene sequence: CDR1 DFQATT, CDR2 SNEGSKA (reference sequence). V was clipped by 4 bases and J by 0 bases, with 10 bases between them. CDR3 length equals 14 residues. Here the CDR3 reads CSAMGDTSNQPQHF. For the CDR3, the DNA is TGCAGTGCTATGGGGGACACTAGCAATCAGCCCCAGCATTTT.

A remark on this clonotype: Being one base from a much bigger clone, this may be a read error. This rearrangement joins TRBV5-1 to TRBJ2-3; perhaps D is TRBD1 or TRBD2 (5 bases each). The CDR3 totals 16 residues. Germline V gene lookup returns CDR1 SGHRS and CDR2 YFSETQ. V lost 4 bases to trimming and J lost 3 bases, with 18 bases between them. The CDR3 loop reads CASSGASGVLTDTQYF. The CDR3 nucleotides are TGCGCCAGCAGCGGGGCCTCCGGGGTACTAACAGATACGCAGTATTTT.

This clonotype was observed many times. CDR3 nucleotides: TGTGCCAGCAGGGCCGGGATTTTGTACTTC. Translating it yields CASRAGILYF. The chain carries TRBV6-1 and TRBJ2-7; TRBD2 might be the D (5 bases). The CDR3 runs 10 residues. Germline CDR1 and CDR2: MNHNS and SASEGT. With 6 bases removed from V and 12 bases from J, the gap between germline ends came to 12 bases.

Note on this clonotype: This could be a read error, since a much larger clone is one nucleotide away. As DNA, the CDR3 is TGCAGTGCTCAGGGGCTGAATCAGCCCCAGCATTTT. Amino acid sequence: CSAQGLNQPQHF. This chain uses TRBV20-1 with TRBJ1-5; D might be TRBD1 (6 bases). Germline CDR1 is DFQATT and CDR2 is SNEGSKA (reference sequence). V was pared by 5 bases and J by 4 bases, with 9 bases between. This CDR3 region has 12 residues.

This clonotype was recorded at least ten times. The rearrangement joins TRBV19 to TRBJ1-5; TRBD1 aligns across 11 bases. Germline trimming cut 3 bases from V and 7 bases from J; bases unmatched to any gene: 5. CDR1 LNHDA and CDR2 SQIVND come from the germline V gene (reference sequence). CDR3 length: 15 amino acids. CDR3 nucleotides: TGTGCCAGTAGTATGGACAGGGGGCCACGGCAGCCCCAGCATTTT. This sequence encodes CASSMDRGPRQPQHF.

At least ten counts were recorded for this clonotype. The chain couples TRBV20-1 to TRBJ2-1; D might be TRBD2 (5 bases). The CDR3 covers 14 residues. Between the trimmed V and J ends, which lost 2 bases and 3 bases, there was a span of 11 bases. Germline lookup yields CDR1 DFQATT and CDR2 SNEGSKA (reference sequence). The CDR3 region is CSARMTMIYNEQFF. Here the CDR3 DNA reads TGCAGTGCTAGAATGACTATGATCTACAATGAGCAGTTCTTC.

This clonotype was counted only a few times. The chain joins TRBV27 to TRBJ2-6, with 11 positions matching TRBD2. After removal of 2 bases from V and 0 bases from J, the junction contained 9 bases not matched to a gene. Germline lookup yields CDR1 MNHEY and CDR2 SMNVEV (reference sequence). The CDR3 totals 20 residues. Here the CDR3 reads CASSLSLAGGYSSGANVLTF. CDR3 coding DNA: TGTGCCAGCAGTTTAAGCCTAGCGGGAGGTTACAGCTCTGGGGCCAACGTCCTGACTTTC.

This clonotype was observed a few times. An end of the junction does not agree with germline; a read error may underlie this. This sequence joins TRBV4-2 and TRBJ1-5; D uncertain. In germline, CDR1 is LGHNA, CDR2 YNFKEQ. This CDR3 is built from 15 residues. The CDR3 DNA is TGTGCCAGCAACCAAGATTTAGAGTTCAATCAGCCCCAGCATTTT. Translation: CASNQDLEFNQPQHF.

As to this clonotype: This sequence may be a read error, since a much larger clone differs from it by one base. DNA of the CDR3: TGTGCCTGGAGCGGGGGTGGACGCGGGGAAAAAGAGGCCCAGTACTTC. Residues: CAWSGGGRGEKEAQYF. J is TRBJ2-5 and V is TRBV30, with a possible D match to TRBD2 (6 bases). The CDR3 runs 16 residues. The germline V gene has CDR1 GTSNPN and CDR2 SVGIG (reference sequence). The full variable domain, its missing parts supplied by reference TRBV30 and TRBJ2-5, is SQTIHQWPATLVQPVGSPLSLECTVEGTSNPNLYWYRQAAGRGLQLLFYSVGIGQISSEVPQNLSASRPQDRQFILSSKKLLLSDSGFYLCAWSGGGRGEKEAQYFGPGTRLLVL.

At least ten counts were recorded for this clonotype. The chain carries TRBV12-3 or TRBV12-4 and TRBJ2-3; 14 nucleotides align to TRBD2. The length of the CDR3 is 17 residues. With 6 bases clipped from V and 2 bases from J, the junction kept 7 bases outside the gene matches. The CDR3 coding sequence is TGTGCCAGCAGCCGCGGGACTAGCGGGAGTATCACAGATACGCAGTATTTT. It translates to CASSRGTSGSITDTQYF.

At least ten counts were recorded for this clonotype. This chain uses TRBV11-2 with TRBJ2-1; no clear D gene. CDR3 length equals 15 residues. V lost 1 base and J lost 2, with 9 bases in between. Germline V gene sequence: CDR1 SGHAT, CDR2 FQNNGV. Written as DNA, the CDR3 is TGTGCCAGCAGCTTAGTTGGCGGAACCTACAATGAGCAGTTCTTC. Translated: CASSLVGGTYNEQFF.

This clonotype came up many times. The rearrangement links TRBV19 to TRBJ2-5, with D possibly TRBD2 on 6 matching bases. CDR3 size: 14 residues. The germline V and J ends were trimmed by 3 bases and 5 bases, with 13 bases remaining between them. Per germline, CDR1 LNHDA and CDR2 SQIVND (reference sequence). This CDR3 reads CASSMGGVRETQYF. The CDR3 DNA follows: TGTGCCAGTAGTATGGGAGGCGTGCGGGAGACCCAGTACTTC.